Listed below are T cell receptor beta chains from one sample, sequenced in a study of PD-1 blockade in classical Hodgkin lymphoma. The repertoire was sequenced with immunoSEQ multiplex PCR; TCRdb's copy has only in-frame clones and lacks some. The sample lists 17,000 or so clones, around 65% occurring once. This specimen was peripheral blood mononuclear cells (PBMCs), taken before the fourth cycle of nivolumab. The receptors were sampled from a human donor with classical Hodgkin lymphoma. CDR3s include the opening cysteine and the closing phenylalanine or tryptophan. The D gene is left open where the match is weak. Some rows mark clone size as missing; the rest say once, few, many or name a class of expanded clone.

V,D,size,J,CDR3,DNA
TRBV4-1,TRBD2,.,TRBJ2-3,CASADSGRENTDTQYF,TGCGCCAGCGCGGATAGCGGGAGGGAAAACACAGATACGCAGTATTTT
TRBV5-6,.,.,TRBJ1-4,CASSAMGEKLFF,TGTGCCAGCAGCGCGATGGGTGAAAAACTGTTTTTT
TRBV5-1,.,.,TRBJ2-6,CASSLNGGGSGANVLTF,TGCGCCAGCAGCTTGAACGGAGGAGGCTCTGGGGCCAACGTCCTGACTTTC
TRBV6-1,.,.,TRBJ2-1,CASSWDFSSYNEQFF,TGTGCCAGCAGCTGGGACTTCAGCTCCTACAATGAGCAGTTCTTC
TRBV5-1,.,.,TRBJ2-3,CASSAFSTDTQYF,TGCGCCAGCAGCGCATTCAGCACAGATACGCAGTATTTT
TRBV4-1,.,once,TRBJ2-7,CASSHPGTYEQYF,TGCGCCAGCAGCCACCCCGGTACCTACGAGCAGTACTTC
TRBV4-1,TRBD2,medium-sized,TRBJ2-2,CASSQPTSGYTGELFF,TGCGCCAGCAGCCAACCGACTAGCGGTTACACCGGGGAGCTGTTTTTT
TRBV11-2,.,.,TRBJ2-3,CASSLNLERGQYF,TGTGCCAGCAGCTTAAATCTCGAACGGGGGCAGTATTTT
TRBV28,TRBD2,few,TRBJ2-7,CASSFADRWTSGDHEQYF,TGTGCCAGCAGTTTTGCGGACAGGTGGACTAGCGGGGACCACGAGCAGTACTTC
TRBV6-1,TRBD2,few,TRBJ2-7,CASSELAGRHEQYF,TGTGCCAGCAGTGAACTAGCGGGCAGACACGAGCAGTACTTC
TRBV5-6,.,.,TRBJ1-5,CASSLNRVNQPQHF,TGTGCCAGCAGCTTAAATCGGGTCAATCAGCCCCAGCATTTT
TRBV7-9,TRBD1,.,TRBJ2-7,CASSSGPGTAGANEQYF,TGTGCCAGCAGCTCGGGCCCTGGGACAGCCGGGGCCAACGAGCAGTACTTC
TRBV9,.,.,TRBJ2-3,CASSVDGSTDTQYF,TGTGCCAGCAGCGTAGACGGGAGCACAGATACGCAGTATTTT
TRBV6-1,TRBD2,.,TRBJ2-1,CASSEAPWGGTYNGQFF,TGTGCCAGCAGTGAAGCCCCTTGGGGAGGGACCTACAATGGGCAGTTCTTC
TRBV4-1,TRBD2,once,TRBJ2-5,CASSPIGLAVRETQYF,TGCGCCAGCAGCCCGATCGGACTAGCGGTCCGGGAGACCCAGTACTTC
TRBV6-1,.,.,TRBJ1-2,CASSEGWTDNYGYTF,TGTGCCAGCAGTGAAGGTTGGACAGACAACTATGGCTACACCTTC
TRBV27,TRBD2,.,TRBJ2-5,CASSFRLAGQETQYF,TGTGCCAGCAGTTTCCGACTAGCGGGACAGGAGACCCAGTACTTC
TRBV7-2,.,.,TRBJ2-7,CASSLDPSYEQYF,TGTGCCAGCAGCTTAGACCCCTCCTACGAGCAGTACTTC
TRBV11-3,.,.,TRBJ1-6,CASSLETESSYNSPLHF,TGTGCCAGCAGCTTAGAGACCGAGAGCTCCTATAATTCACCCCTCCACTTT
TRBV5-8,.,.,TRBJ2-3,CASRQDPTDTQYF,TGTGCCAGCAGGCAGGACCCGACAGATACGCAGTATTTT
TRBV19,TRBD2,.,TRBJ2-7,CASSASGRGSEQYF,TGTGCCAGTTCCGCTAGCGGGAGAGGGAGCGAGCAGTACTTC
TRBV27,TRBD2,.,TRBJ2-7,CASSLTPSGIYEQYF,TGTGCCAGCAGTTTAACTCCTAGCGGGATCTACGAGCAGTACTTC
TRBV7-6,.,medium-sized,TRBJ2-1,CASSYGNNEQFF,TGTGCCAGCAGCTACGGAAACAATGAGCAGTTCTTC
TRBV5-1,TRBD1,.,TRBJ1-1,CASSLGTGGTEAFF,TGCGCCAGCAGCTTGGGGACAGGGGGGACTGAAGCTTTCTTT
TRBV2,TRBD1,.,TRBJ2-7,CASRDRGREQYF,TGTGCCAGCAGGGACAGGGGGCGTGAGCAGTACTTC
TRBV4-2,TRBD2,.,TRBJ2-2,CASSRLGSPRLAEGTGELFF,TGTGCCAGCAGCCGCTTGGGTAGTCCGAGACTAGCAGAGGGAACCGGGGAGCTGTTTTTT
TRBV27,TRBD2,.,TRBJ2-7,CATRKAGDYEQYF,TGTGCCACTCGTAAAGCGGGAGACTACGAGCAGTACTTC
TRBV7-2,.,medium-sized,TRBJ2-1,CASRSPGLSYNEQFF,TGTGCCAGCAGATCTCCGGGACTCTCCTACAATGAGCAGTTCTTC
TRBV12-5,.,.,TRBJ2-1,CASAPRDSAYNEQFF,TGTGCTAGTGCCCCCCGGGACTCCGCCTACAATGAGCAGTTCTTC
TRBV7-9,TRBD1,once,TRBJ1-2,CASSYGRDRLHYGYTF,TGTGCCAGCAGCTATGGCCGGGACAGGCTACACTATGGCTACACCTTC
TRBV20-1,.,medium-sized,TRBJ2-1,CSASLDTEQFF,TGCAGTGCTAGTTTAGATACTGAGCAGTTCTTC
TRBV18,.,few,TRBJ1-3,CASSPGISGNTIYF,TGTGCCAGCTCACCTGGGATCTCTGGAAACACCATATATTTT
TRBV6-7,.,.,TRBJ1-5,CASSSENQPQHF,TGTGCCAGCAGTTCCGAAAATCAGCCCCAGCATTTT
TRBV5-3,.,medium-sized,TRBJ2-1,CARSKSKQAFSGNEQFF,TGTGCCAGAAGCAAATCAAAACAGGCCTTTTCGGGCAATGAGCAGTTCTTC
TRBV30,.,.,TRBJ2-3,CAWNPGVADTQYF,TGTGCCTGGAATCCGGGAGTCGCAGATACGCAGTATTTT
TRBV18,.,few,TRBJ1-2,CASSLLGGDTYGYTF,TGTGCCAGCTCACTCCTGGGGGGAGATACCTATGGCTACACCTTC
TRBV6-1,.,.,TRBJ2-2,CASRVGNRDTGELFF,TGTGCCAGCAGGGTAGGGAATAGGGACACCGGGGAGCTGTTTTTT